This is a list of T cell receptor beta chains from one sample in a study of shared clonotypes between healthy human individuals. Clones were sequenced by immunoSEQ multiplex PCR, and TCRdb holds only the in-frame ones, with some missing. The repertoire holds approximately 2,300,000 clones, with approximately 90% as singletons. Sequencing used naive CD4+ T cells from PBMCs. These receptors were collected from a man aged 18 to 30 in good health. Some clones in this sample may be carry-over from other donors' samples. Each CDR3 is given with its conserved first and last residue. The order of the fields is J gene, clone size, V gene, D gene, CDR3 DNA, CDR3 protein. A D gene is named only where the DNA matches it firmly. Some rows have no size entry. The others give once, few or many, or a class for an expanded clone.

TRBJ1-3,NA,TRBV4-1,NA,TGCGCCAGCAGCCAACCGGTCGGACTTACATTTCTCCACTCTGGAAACACCATATATTTT,CASSQPVGLTFLHSGNTIYF
TRBJ2-2,NA,TRBV11-2,NA,TGTGCCAGCAGCCCTCACCCCCCTAGCGCGAACACCGGGGAGCTGTTTTTT,CASSPHPPSANTGELFF
TRBJ2-3,NA,TRBV2,NA,TGTGCCAGCAGTAACTTACTAGCCTCGAGCACAGATACGCAGTATTTT,CASSNLLASSTDTQYF
TRBJ2-7,NA,TRBV29-1,TRBD1,TGCAGCGCAGAAACAGGGGCATCGGGCGAGCAGTACTTC,CSAETGASGEQYF
TRBJ1-4,NA,TRBV19,NA,TGTGCCAGTAGTAAACAGGGAGAAAGGGAAAAACTGTTTTTT,CASSKQGEREKLFF
TRBJ1-1,NA,TRBV5-1,TRBD1,TGCGCCAGCAGCGTGGGGACAGAGAACACTGAAGCTTTCTTT,CASSVGTENTEAFF
TRBJ2-3,NA,TRBV5-1,NA,TGCGCCAGCAGCTTGGGCGTTAGCGGATATAGCACAGATACGCAGTATTTT,CASSLGVSGYSTDTQYF
TRBJ2-4,NA,TRBV11-3,NA,TGTGCCAGCAGCTTAGGGTTTCGGGGTGGGGGCATTCAGTACTTC,CASSLGFRGGGIQYF
TRBJ2-7,NA,TRBV27,NA,TGTGCCAGCAGCCGCGCCCTCTACAGCGAGCAGTACTTC,CASSRALYSEQYF
TRBJ2-7,once,TRBV7-2,NA,TGTGCCAGCAGCTTGAGGTTCGGGGGTTCCCACGAGCAGTACTTC,CASSLRFGGSHEQYF
TRBJ1-1,NA,TRBV6-5,NA,TGTGCCAGCAGTTACTCTAGACAGACGAACACTGAAGCTTTCTTT,CASSYSRQTNTEAFF
TRBJ2-2,once,TRBV28,NA,TGTGCCAGCCGGAGGGGGAGGGCCTGGGGCGGGGAGCTGTTTTTT,CASRRGRAWGGELFF
TRBJ2-1,NA,TRBV27,TRBD2,TGTGCCAGCAGTCTCAGACTAGCGGGACCCTACAATGAGCAGTTCTTC,CASSLRLAGPYNEQFF
TRBJ1-1,NA,TRBV11-3,NA,TGTGCCAGCAGCCGCCTTCAGAACACTGAAGCTTTCTTT,CASSRLQNTEAFF
TRBJ1-4,NA,TRBV10-3,NA,TGTGCCATCAGACCGGGGACTAATGAAAAACTGTTTTTT,CAIRPGTNEKLFF
TRBJ1-2,NA,TRBV5-1,NA,TGCGCCAGCAGCTTGGAGAGCTACGGGGGCGCGACTGGCTACACCTTC,CASSLESYGGATGYTF
TRBJ1-2,once,TRBV19,NA,TGTGCCAGTAGTATAGAACGGATCTATGGCTACACCTTC,CASSIERIYGYTF
TRBJ1-1,NA,TRBV7-6,TRBD1,TGTGCCAGCAGCGGGACAGGGGGGCACACTGAAGCTTTCTTT,CASSGTGGHTEAFF
TRBJ1-3,NA,TRBV28,NA,TGTGCCAGCAGGGCTCCGGGAAACACCATATATTTT,CASRAPGNTIYF
TRBJ2-1,NA,TRBV7-8,NA,TGTGCCAGCAGCTTGCGGCGGTATAGAGGCGAGCAGTTCTTC,CASSLRRYRGEQFF
TRBJ1-1,NA,TRBV28,TRBD1,TGTGCCAGCAGATTACAGGGGTCCCCCACTGAAGCTTTCTTT,CASRLQGSPTEAFF
TRBJ2-3,once,TRBV5-1,TRBD2,TGCGCCAGCAGCGCGGGGGGCCCAGATACGCAGTATTTT,CASSAGGPDTQYF
TRBJ1-1,few,TRBV9,NA,TGTGCCAGCAGTAGGACGGGACTGAACACTGAAGCTTTCTTT,CASSRTGLNTEAFF
TRBJ2-2,once,TRBV19,TRBD1,TGTGCCAGTACCGGGACAGCGAACACCGGGGAGCTGTTTTTT,CASTGTANTGELFF
TRBJ2-1,NA,TRBV7-9,NA,TGTGCCAGCAGCTTAGTCGGGGGACGGGGTACGTTCTTC,CASSLVGGRGTFF
TRBJ2-1,NA,TRBV6-6,TRBD2,TGTGCCAGCAGTTACACGGCGGGAGCCGGCAATGAGCAGTTCTTC,CASSYTAGAGNEQFF
TRBJ2-2,NA,TRBV11-3,NA,TGTGCCAGCAGCTTCGGGGGGGACAGAGGCACCGGGGAGCTGTTTTTT,CASSFGGDRGTGELFF
TRBJ1-4,NA,TRBV4-1,NA,TGCGCCAGCAGTCCGGGACATAGCGCCTTTAATGAAAAACTGTTTTTT,CASSPGHSAFNEKLFF
TRBJ2-7,NA,TRBV18,NA,TGTGCCAGCTCAGGAGGGCCAGGGGGCGAGCAGTACTTC,CASSGGPGGEQYF